This entry lists 7 T cell receptor beta chains sequenced from one sample in a study of blood T cell repertoires in COVID-19 (TCRdb year 2020). Libraries were constructed by the immunoSEQ multiplex PCR assay. TCRdb re-hosts the immuneACCESS table, in-frame sequences only. Its copies lack some clones; in the studies checked, an unresolved V gene accounts for under half of them, and the cause for the rest is not known. The sample table holds approximately 380,000 clones, of which 85% were seen once. The ten top clones hold approximately 3.6% of the sample. The sample was peripheral blood. The source of these receptors is a woman aged 18-29 years with acute or convalescent COVID-19.

In DNA, the CDR3 is TGTGCCAGCAGTTTAGCGCTGGAGGGCTACACCTTC. It yields the protein CASSLALEGYTF. The V and J genes are TRBV12-3 or TRBV12-4 and TRBJ1-2; D is ambiguous. The CDR3 is made up of 12 amino acids. The V end lost 0 bases, the J end lost 8 bases, and 7 bases lay between the germline ends.

Comment on this clone: Other DNA variants within this sample encode the same CDR3. CDR3 protein: CSVGGSGNTIYF. CDR3 sequence (DNA): TGCAGCGTCGGCGGCTCTGGAAACACCATATATTTT. The V call is TRBV29-1, the J call TRBJ1-3; D is unresolved. Deletions cut 6 bases from V and 0 bases from J, with 6 bases between. This CDR3 is built from 12 residues. Per the germline V gene, CDR1 is SQVTM and CDR2 is ANQGSEA.

The chain links TRBV3-1 (or the pseudogene TRBV3-2) to TRBJ2-1; 7 bases are shared with TRBD1. The germline gives CDR1 LGHDT, CDR2 YNNKEL (reference sequence). Trimming cost V 2 bases and J 9 bases; bases outside gene matches: 7. This CDR3 has 14 residues. The CDR3: CASSQIRTGTEQFF. CDR3 DNA: TGTGCCAGCAGCCAAATTAGGACAGGCACTGAGCAGTTCTTC.

This chain links TRBV6-5 with TRBJ1-1, with TRBD1 identical over 9 bases. This CDR3 is 14 amino acids long. Germline lookup yields CDR1 MNHEY and CDR2 SVGAGI. V lost 6 bases and J lost 6; bases outside the gene matches: 8. CDR3: CASSRDRVVPEAFF. CDR3 coding DNA: TGTGCCAGCAGCAGGGACAGGGTTGTCCCTGAAGCTTTCTTT.

The chain recombines TRBV5-4 with TRBJ2-2; TRBD2 aligns across 7 bases. The CDR3 is 15 residues long. The J segment lost 1 base and the V segment lost 3 bases, leaving 3 bases of the junction unmatched. The germline gives CDR1 SGHNT, CDR2 YYREEE (reference sequence). Written as DNA, the CDR3 is TGTGCCAGCAGCTCCCGGGGGGAGAACACCGGGGAGCTGTTTTTT. Translating gives CASSSRGENTGELFF.

The chain carries TRBV7-6 and TRBJ1-4, with 9 positions matching TRBD1. Germline trimming cut 4 bases from V and 6 bases from J; bases unmatched to any gene: 9. This CDR3 comprises 16 residues. Germline lookup yields CDR1 SGHVS and CDR2 FNYEAQ. The CDR3 bases are TGTGCCAGCAGCTCAAAACCGGGACAGGGAGATGAAAAACTGTTTTTT. This encodes CASSSKPGQGDEKLFF.

The V and J genes are TRBV5-4 and TRBJ1-3; 9 bases are a match to TRBD1. V lost 3 bases, J lost 4 bases, and 5 bases stayed unmatched. The length of the CDR3 is 15 residues. Looked up from germline, CDR1 is SGHNT and CDR2 is YYREEE (reference sequence). CDR3 in amino acids: CASSYGTGRGNTIYF. CDR3 bases: TGTGCCAGCAGCTATGGGACAGGGAGAGGAAACACCATATATTTT.